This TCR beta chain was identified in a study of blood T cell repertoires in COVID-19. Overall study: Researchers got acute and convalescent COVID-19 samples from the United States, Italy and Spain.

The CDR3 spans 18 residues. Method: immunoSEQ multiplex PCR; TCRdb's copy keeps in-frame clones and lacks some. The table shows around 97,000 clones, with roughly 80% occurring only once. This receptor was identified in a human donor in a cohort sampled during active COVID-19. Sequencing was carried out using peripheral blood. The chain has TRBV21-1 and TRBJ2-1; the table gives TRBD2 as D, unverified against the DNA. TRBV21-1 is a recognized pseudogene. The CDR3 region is CASTPRGRGLRGFVEQFF. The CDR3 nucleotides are TGTGCCAGCACCCCCCGCGGGAGGGGGCTTCGGGGGTTTGTTGAGCAGTTCTTC.